In its sample, the clone carrying this T cell receptor (beta chain) was seen once. Germline is not matched at one junction end, which may reflect a read error. This specimen comes from a study of STAT5B mutations in CD4+ large granular lymphocyte leukemia. Produced via immunoSEQ multiplex PCR; TCRdb's table is partial and in-frame only. This sample has 30,000 to 40,000 clones; 87% occur once, and the top ten carry 3.4%. The source is a human donor in good health. The sample comprised CD4+ T cells from blood buffy coats.

CDR3 protein: CASSLRISAF. Here the CDR3 DNA reads TGTGCCAGCAGCTTGAGGATATCGGCTTTC. This chain uses TRBV5-6 with TRBJ2-7; D remains unclear. Germline-derived CDR1 and CDR2 are SGHDT and YYEEEE. The CDR3 runs to 10 residues.